These 29 T cell receptor beta chains originate from one sample sequenced in a study of shared clonotypes between healthy human individuals. CD8 cells classed as naive were CD45RO-negative and positively selected for CCR7, excluding terminally differentiated effector memory CD45RA+ cells. Some clones are missing from TCRdb's copy, which holds only in-frame ones; the method was immunoSEQ multiplex PCR. The data show about 2.1 million clones, just over 90% seen once. Sequenced material: naive CD8+ T cells from PBMCs. These receptors all come from a man aged 18 to 30 in good health. Some clones in this sample may be carry-over from other donors' samples.

The V gene is TRBV6-5, the J gene TRBJ1-3; the D is unclear. Trimming cost V 8 bases and J 4 bases, with 12 bases left between them. The CDR3 contains 13 residues. Germline values: CDR1 MNHEY, CDR2 SVGAGI. DNA of the CDR3: TGTGCCAGCTCCACAAGGGTCGGAAACACCATATATTTT. Protein sequence: CASSTRVGNTIYF.

The rearrangement links TRBV2 to TRBJ2-1; the D gene is possibly TRBD2 (6 bases). Trimming stripped 8 bases from V and 0 bases from J, with 11 bases between. The length of the CDR3 is 14 residues. From germline, CDR1 is SNHLY and CDR2 FYNNEI. In DNA form, the CDR3 reads TGTGCCAGCGGAACTAGCCCCTCCTACAATGAGCAGTTCTTC. As protein: CASGTSPSYNEQFF.

The chain joins TRBV10-3 to TRBJ2-2; TRBD2 aligns across 9 bases. CDR1 and CDR2 from the germline V gene are ENHRY and SYGVKD. V lost 3 bases to trimming and J lost 4 bases; unmatched junction nucleotides: 3. CDR3 length: 15 residues. The CDR3 protein is CAISEPAGGTGELFF. CDR3 bases: TGTGCCATCAGTGAACCAGCGGGAGGCACCGGGGAGCTGTTTTTT.

V usage is TRBV28 and J usage is TRBJ2-1; 14 bases are shared with TRBD2. The CDR3 runs 17 residues. Germline CDR1 MDHEN, CDR2 SYDVKM. Losses at the gene ends were 6 bases for V and 9 bases for J; bases not matched to a gene: 13. This CDR3 reads CASSRTSGRRGGGEQFF. The CDR3 DNA is TGTGCCAGCAGCAGGACTAGCGGGAGGCGGGGGGGCGGTGAGCAGTTCTTC.

The chain couples TRBV7-9 to TRBJ2-1; tentatively, D is TRBD1 or TRBD2 (5 bases each). This CDR3 spans 15 amino acids. Germline V CDR1 and CDR2: SEHNR, FQNEAQ (reference sequence). Deletions cut 4 bases from V and 2 bases from J, with 12 bases between. CDR3 in DNA: TGTGCCAGCAGCTCACGTTTGGGGGCCTACAATGAGCAGTTCTTC. It codes for CASSSRLGAYNEQFF.

The V and J genes are TRBV7-9 and TRBJ2-7; TRBD2 might be the D (6 bases). Per germline, CDR1 SEHNR and CDR2 FQNEAQ (reference sequence). The length of the CDR3 is 16 residues. Trimming removed 5 bases from V and 2 bases from J, with 19 bases in between. The CDR3 sequence: CASSPRAGLGAYEQYF. The CDR3 DNA reads TGTGCCAGCAGCCCGCGAGCGGGCCTCGGGGCCTACGAGCAGTACTTC. The complete variable domain, with remaining parts taken from reference TRBV7-9 and TRBJ2-7, reads DTGVSQNPRHKITKRGQNVTFRCDPISEHNRLYWYRQTLGQGPEFLTYFQNEAQLEKSRLLSDRFSAERPKGSFSTLEIQRTEQGDSAMYLCASSPRAGLGAYEQYFGPGTRLTVT.

V is TRBV27 and J is TRBJ2-3; D call uncertain. Trimming took off 6 bases at V and 0 bases at J, with 7 bases between the two ends. This CDR3 is built from 13 residues. CDR1 and CDR2 (germline): MNHEY, SMNVEV (reference sequence). The CDR3 DNA is TGTGCCAGCAGGGCCGGTAGCACAGATACGCAGTATTTT. Its protein is CASRAGSTDTQYF.

The J gene is TRBJ2-2, the V gene TRBV4-2; TRBD1 matches at 7 bases. The CDR3 runs to 15 residues. The J segment lost 2 bases and the V segment lost 6 bases, leaving 6 bases of the junction unmatched. Germline V CDR1 and CDR2: LGHNA, YNFKEQ. The CDR3 reads CASSPDRRNTGELFF. CDR3 bases: TGTGCCAGCAGTCCGGACAGGAGAAACACCGGGGAGCTGTTTTTT.

This chain uses TRBV6-5 with TRBJ2-7; D is tentatively TRBD1 or TRBD2 (5 bases each). The CDR3 sequence is 15 residues long. Trimming left V 3 bases short and J 2 bases short, with 14 bases between. The germline CDR1 and CDR2 sequences are MNHEY and SVGAGI. The CDR3 sequence: CASSYEAGSPYEQYF. The CDR3 region has the DNA TGTGCCAGCAGTTATGAGGCAGGGAGTCCCTACGAGCAGTACTTC.

This clone was recorded once. The chain uses TRBV11-2 and TRBJ2-5, with 10 nucleotides matching TRBD2. The germline gives CDR1 SGHAT, CDR2 FQNNGV. The length of the CDR3 is 14 residues. Unmatched junction bases numbered 0, after V lost 2 bases and J lost 3 bases. The DNA for the CDR3 is TGTGCCAGCAGCTTACTAGCGGGAGAAGAGACCCAGTACTTC. Protein sequence: CASSLLAGEETQYF.

This clone came up once. The DNA of the CDR3 is TGTGCCAGCAGCTTGCAGGGCGGCTATGGCTACACCTTC. Translated: CASSLQGGYGYTF. This chain links TRBV7-8 with TRBJ1-2, with D tentatively TRBD1 (5 bases). V dropped 3 bases and J dropped 4 bases, with 9 bases sitting between them. Germline lookup yields CDR1 SGHVS and CDR2 FQNEAQ. The CDR3 runs to 13 residues.

This chain links TRBV6-1 with TRBJ1-1, with a weak D call TRBD1 (5 bases). The CDR3 totals 13 residues. V shed 8 bases and J shed 4 bases, with 14 bases lying between them. CDR1 is MNHNS and CDR2 is SASEGT in the germline V gene. This chain's CDR3 is CASCQYGGTEAFF. In DNA, the CDR3 is TGTGCCAGCTGTCAGTATGGGGGCACTGAAGCTTTCTTT.

Regarding this clone: Other DNA sequences in this sample translate to the same CDR3. This sequence joins TRBV2 and TRBJ2-7; TRBD2 matches at 10 bases. The CDR3 covers 12 residues. Germline CDR1 SNHLY, CDR2 FYNNEI. V trimming: 8 bases; J trimming: 3 bases; junction bases outside the gene matches: 1. The CDR3 sequence: CASRTSGYEQYF. The CDR3 DNA is TGTGCCAGCCGGACTAGCGGCTACGAGCAGTACTTC.

Only one count was recorded for this clone. The genes are TRBV2 and TRBJ1-1; D remains unclear. The CDR3 is 16 amino acids. V dropped 0 bases and J dropped 0 bases, with 11 bases sitting between them. Germline-derived CDR1 and CDR2 are SNHLY and FYNNEI. CDR3 in amino acids: CASSEARSGLNTEAFF. DNA of the CDR3: TGTGCCAGCAGTGAAGCGCGATCAGGATTGAACACTGAAGCTTTCTTT.

V is TRBV14 and J is TRBJ1-2; D unclear. CDR1 is SGHDN, CDR2 FVKESK, per germline. This CDR3 spans 13 amino acids. The V gene lost 4 bases and the J gene lost 3 bases, with 9 bases spanning the gap. The CDR3 DNA reads as TGTGCCAGCAGCCTCCGGACGGACTATGGCTACACCTTC. This gives the protein CASSLRTDYGYTF. Supplemented by reference TRBV14 and TRBJ1-2, the full variable domain reads EAGVTQFPSHSVIEKGQTVTLRCDPISGHDNLYWYRRVMGKEIKFLLHFVKESKQDESGMPNNRFLAERTGGTYSTLKVQPAELEDSGVYFCASSLRTDYGYTFGSGTRLTVV.

This chain joins TRBV5-1 and TRBJ2-1, with 8 bases matching TRBD1. CDR3 length equals 13 residues. Germline V gene lookup returns CDR1 SGHRS and CDR2 YFSETQ. V shed 2 bases, J shed 10 bases, and the junction held 5 bases outside the gene matches. Written as DNA, the CDR3 is TGCGCCAGCAGCTTCTCAGGGGGCGGGGAGCAGTTCTTC. This gives the protein CASSFSGGGEQFF.

This clone appeared once. The chain links TRBV2 to TRBJ2-1; D unresolved. From germline, CDR1 is SNHLY and CDR2 FYNNEI. V lost 6 bases and J lost 5, with 5 bases in between. This CDR3 spans 11 amino acids. This chain's CDR3 is CASREHNEQFF. The CDR3 nucleotides read TGTGCCAGCAGGGAACACAATGAGCAGTTCTTC.

The gene calls are TRBV19 and TRBJ1-4; a possible D gene is TRBD1 (6 bases). Germline-derived CDR1 and CDR2 are LNHDA and SQIVND (reference sequence). CDR3 size: 14 residues. Trimming stripped 6 bases from V and 6 bases from J, with 14 bases between. CDR3 sequence: CASSSRGRDEKLFF. DNA of the CDR3: TGTGCCAGTAGCTCTCGGGGGCGGGATGAAAAACTGTTTTTT.

CDR3: CSVDPPGGYNYGYTF. CDR3 bases: TGCAGCGTTGACCCGCCTGGGGGGTACAACTATGGCTACACCTTC. The chain couples TRBV29-1 to TRBJ1-2; maybe TRBD1 (5 bases). The CDR3 spans 15 residues. Looked up from germline, CDR1 is SQVTM and CDR2 is ANQGSEA. Trimming took 3 bases from V and 2 from J, leaving 16 bases between them.

The rearrangement links TRBV28 to TRBJ2-7; D not resolved. From germline, CDR1 is MDHEN and CDR2 SYDVKM. The germline V and J ends were trimmed by 5 bases and 2 bases, with 13 bases remaining between them. There are 14 residues in the CDR3. The DNA for the CDR3 is TGTGCCAGCAGTCCCAATGATGTCACCTACGAGCAGTACTTC. Protein sequence: CASSPNDVTYEQYF.

V usage is TRBV27 and J usage is TRBJ2-3, with unresolved D. Trimming pared 3 bases from V and 4 bases from J, leaving 11 bases between. This CDR3 spans 14 amino acids. Germline CDR1 and CDR2: MNHEY and SMNVEV (reference sequence). CDR3 nucleotide sequence: TGTGCCAGCAGTTTTGGGCCCCTCCCAGATACGCAGTATTTT. Translated: CASSFGPLPDTQYF.

V usage is TRBV7-8 and J usage is TRBJ1-2; D gene ambiguous. The V gene lost 0 bases and the J gene lost 3 bases, with 11 bases spanning the gap. CDR1 and CDR2 from the germline V gene are SGHVS and FQNEAQ. This CDR3 contains 15 residues. CDR3: CASSLARVLDYGYTF. CDR3 sequence (DNA): TGTGCCAGCAGCTTAGCGCGGGTATTGGACTATGGCTACACCTTC.

The gene calls are TRBV5-1 and TRBJ2-5; 8 bases match TRBD1. V was pared by 4 bases and J by 2 bases, with 10 bases of the junction left unmatched. This CDR3 region has 16 residues. Germline V gene data show CDR1 as SGHRS and CDR2 as YFSETQ. The CDR3 here is CASSAEYRGWQETQYF. Here the CDR3 DNA reads TGCGCCAGCAGCGCCGAGTACAGGGGGTGGCAAGAGACCCAGTACTTC.

This sequence joins TRBV9 and TRBJ2-5; TRBD2 matches at 9 bases. The CDR3 has 17 amino acids. The junction had 18 bases not matched to a gene; V was cut back by 7 bases and J by 5 bases. Germline CDR1 and CDR2: SGDLS and YYNGEE. The CDR3 bases are TGTGCCAGCCGGTCAGAAAGGAAGCGGGGGGTTCAGGAGACCCAGTACTTC. This translates into CASRSERKRGVQETQYF.

In the case of this clone: The identical CDR3 is also encoded by other nucleotide sequences in the sample. J is TRBJ2-2 and V is TRBV27; the match to TRBD2 covers 7 bases. Per the germline V gene, CDR1 is MNHEY and CDR2 is SMNVEV (reference sequence). This CDR3 spans 16 amino acids. Unmatched junction bases numbered 6, after V lost 0 bases and J lost 5 bases. CDR3 nucleotides: TGTGCCAGCAGTTTATCCCCGGGTAGCGGGACCGGGGAGCTGTTTTTT. This translates into CASSLSPGSGTGELFF.

CDR3: CASSSTGGKQPQHF. CDR3 bases: TGTGCCAGCAGCTCTACAGGGGGGAAACAGCCCCAGCATTTT. The chain combines TRBV7-2 with TRBJ1-5, with 8 bases matching TRBD1. In germline, CDR1 is SGHTA, CDR2 FQGNSA. V lost 4 bases to trimming and J lost 7 bases; unmatched junction nucleotides: 6. The length of the CDR3 is 14 residues.

The chain joins TRBV7-9 to TRBJ2-5; 8 nucleotides line up with TRBD2. CDR1 is SEHNR and CDR2 is FQNEAQ in the germline V gene (reference sequence). The CDR3 has 15 amino acids. V shed 5 bases, J shed 2 bases, and the junction held 7 bases outside the gene matches. As DNA, the CDR3 is TGTGCCAGCAGCCAAAGCGGGAGTTCACAAGAGACCCAGTACTTC. Its translation is CASSQSGSSQETQYF. The full variable domain, completed using reference TRBV7-9 and TRBJ2-5, is DTGVSQNPRHKITKRGQNVTFRCDPISEHNRLYWYRQTLGQGPEFLTYFQNEAQLEKSRLLSDRFSAERPKGSFSTLEIQRTEQGDSAMYLCASSQSGSSQETQYFGPGTRLLVL.

This chain uses TRBV6-6 with TRBJ2-5, with D uncertain. With 5 bases removed from V and 2 bases from J, the gap between germline ends came to 15 bases. This CDR3 is built from 15 residues. CDR1 and CDR2 (germline): MNHNY, SVGAGI (reference sequence). The CDR3 nucleotides are TGTGCCAGCAGTCCTCTTTGGGTAAGGCAAGAGACCCAGTACTTC. Translating gives CASSPLWVRQETQYF.

This clone was seen a few times. The sample carries other DNA sequences with the same CDR3. The gene calls are TRBV30 and TRBJ1-2, with no clear D. The CDR3 is 12 residues long. V dropped 0 bases and J dropped 6 bases, with 8 bases sitting between them. CDR1 GTSNPN and CDR2 SVGIG come from the germline V gene (reference sequence). The CDR3 is CAWSVRGDGYTF. The CDR3, as DNA: TGTGCCTGGAGTGTACGCGGGGATGGCTACACCTTC.